This T cell receptor beta chain stems from a study of blood T cell repertoires in COVID-19. For the study at large: From T cells, B-cell-depleted T cells, or PBMCs came the material, which was cDNA or gDNA.

Authors' analysis steps: For nucleated cells, counts were estimated from reference gene primer amplification. Assay: immunoSEQ multiplex PCR; the TCRdb copy retains only in-frame clones and omits some. V, J and clone size were drawn from that table, and D and trimming were deduced from the DNA. This table has just under 80,000 clones, about four fifths appearing once. Germline V gene lookup returns CDR1 SGHVS and CDR2 FQNEAQ. The CDR3 consists of 13 residues. The V end lost 5 bases, the J end lost 3 bases, and 11 bases lay between the germline ends. Source material: peripheral blood. The chain recombines TRBV7-8 with TRBJ2-7; D uncertain. The receptor's source is a human donor in a cohort sampled during active COVID-19. The CDR3 sequence: CASSPTWSYEQYF. CDR3 bases: TGTGCCAGCAGCCCCACCTGGAGCTACGAGCAGTACTTC. Full variable domain (remainder filled in from reference TRBV7-8 and TRBJ2-7): GAGVSQSPRYKVAKRGQDVALRCDPISGHVSLFWYQQALGQGPEFLTYFQNEAQLDKSGLPSDRFFAERPEGSVSTLKIQRTQQEDSAVYLCASSPTWSYEQYFGPGTRLTVT.